The 20 T cell receptor beta chains below were found in one sample sequenced in a study of T cell repertoires in cytomegalovirus infection (dated by TCRdb to between 2019 and 2020). The treatment or condition label on this specimen signifies: in vitro stimulation with specific CMV peptide epitopes to enrich CMV-specific T cells. Sequencing relied on an Illumina HiSeq 1500. TCRdb handled the public reads itself, with Q25 trimming in fastp and clone calling in MiXCR, and kept productive beta chains. Duplicate CDR3 protein sequences are folded into a single record with the most common DNA and genes. The sample yields some 500,000 distinct CDR3 sequences; 40% were counted once. The ten largest clonotypes hold 48% of the sample. Antigens of these TCRs are unknown. Sample: cultured PBMCs, taken from culture after CMV antigen stimulation. These receptors originate from a human donor in good health (CMV status not recorded). Some clones in this sample may be carry-over from other donors' samples.

This clonotype showed up just a few times. The chain uses TRBV5-6 and TRBJ2-7; TRBD2 is a possible D gene (6 bases). With 5 bases removed from V and 3 bases from J, the gap between germline ends came to 21 bases. The CDR3 sequence is 16 residues long. Germline V gene lookup returns CDR1 SGHDT and CDR2 YYEEEE. CDR3 loop: CASRRITDGRLYEQYF. CDR3 DNA sequence: TGTGCCAGCAGACGAATCACCGACGGGAGACTCTACGAGCAGTACTTC.

The table lists this clonotype with a few counts. The chain joins TRBV10-3 to TRBJ2-4, with D unresolved. V dropped 4 bases and J dropped 0 bases, with 7 bases sitting between them. The CDR3 spans 14 residues. Germline lookup yields CDR1 ENHRY and CDR2 SYGVKD. CDR3 sequence: CAISASIAKNIQYF. DNA for the CDR3: TGTGCCATCAGTGCTAGTATAGCCAAAAACATTCAGTACTTC.

The V call is TRBV6-5, the J call TRBJ2-3; 8 positions agree with TRBD2. V shed 0 bases and J 4 bases; nucleotides not matched to a gene: 6. Germline CDR1 reads MNHEY; CDR2 reads SVGAGI. This CDR3 region has 16 residues. The CDR3 DNA reads as TGTGCCAGCAGTTACTCCGGCGGGAGGCGGGCAGATACGCAGTATTTT. Amino acids: CASSYSGGRRADTQYF.

CDR3 DNA sequence: TGTGCCAGCACCACGACGGCAGCTAACTATGGCTACACCTTC. It codes for CASTTTAANYGYTF. The V and J genes are TRBV7-2 and TRBJ1-2; D remains unclear. Trimming took off 7 bases at V and 0 bases at J, with 12 bases between the two ends. The CDR3 consists of 14 residues. Germline CDR1 and CDR2: SGHTA and FQGNSA.

This chain uses TRBV7-2 with TRBJ2-6, with a weak D call TRBD2 (5 bases). V lost 5 bases and J lost 3, with 11 bases in between. Germline values: CDR1 SGHTA, CDR2 FQGNSA. CDR3 length: 15 amino acids. The CDR3, as DNA: TGTGCCAGCAGCCCAACCCGGGGTGGGGCCAACGTCCTGACTTTC. Its protein is CASSPTRGGANVLTF.

The gene calls are TRBV6-6 and TRBJ2-5, with 9 bases identical to TRBD1. The germline V gene encodes CDR1 MNHNY and CDR2 SVGAGI (reference sequence). This CDR3 has 15 residues. V shed 7 bases and J 4 bases; nucleotides not matched to a gene: 10. Here the CDR3 reads CASINRGTGIETQYF. In nucleotides, the CDR3 is TGTGCCAGCATTAACCGCGGGACAGGGATAGAGACCCAGTACTTC.

This clonotype was recorded many times. This chain uses TRBV12-3 or TRBV12-4 with TRBJ2-4; maybe TRBD1 (6 bases). This CDR3 is 12 amino acids long. Trimming removed 5 bases at V and 16 bases at J, with 18 bases between. The CDR3 here is CASSPTRDNYYF. CDR3 sequence (DNA): TGTGCCAGCAGTCCAACCCGGGACAATTATTACTTC.

This clonotype has just a few counts. This sequence joins TRBV7-9 and TRBJ2-1; possibly TRBD2 for D (5 bases). Germline values: CDR1 SEHNR, CDR2 FQNEAQ (reference sequence). V lost 1 base and J 12 bases, leaving 25 bases between the germline ends. The CDR3 length is 17 residues. The DNA for the CDR3 is TGTGCCAGCAGCTTAGGGAGACTGGGAGCTCGTTTTTTTTCGCAGTTCTTC. Translated: CASSLGRLGARFFSQFF.

The chain uses TRBV10-3 and TRBJ2-3, with 9 bases fitting TRBD2. Germline CDR1 and CDR2: ENHRY and SYGVKD. Germline trimming cut 9 bases from V and 6 bases from J; bases unmatched to any gene: 10. The CDR3 extends over 14 amino acids. The CDR3 spells CAISLAGAADTQYF. The CDR3 DNA reads as TGTGCCATTTCCTTAGCGGGAGCAGCCGATACGCAGTATTTT.

The chain has TRBV9 and TRBJ2-1; 12 positions match TRBD2. The germline V gene has CDR1 SGDLS and CDR2 YYNGEE. The CDR3 spans 18 residues. V shed 0 bases and J 9 bases; nucleotides not matched to a gene: 13. CDR3 DNA sequence: TGTGCCAGCAGCGTAGAGACCCCTAGCGGGAGGGCCCTTGGTGAGCAGTTCTTC. Translated: CASSVETPSGRALGEQFF.

This clonotype was counted only a few times. The chain uses TRBV27 and TRBJ2-6; TRBD2 is a possible D gene (6 bases). The CDR3 spans 14 residues. Trimming pared 5 bases from V and 4 bases from J, leaving 9 bases between. In germline, CDR1 is MNHEY, CDR2 SMNVEV (reference sequence). The CDR3 loop is CASSPGAGANVLTF. The CDR3 nucleotides are TGTGCCAGCAGTCCGGGAGCAGGGGCCAACGTCCTGACTTTC. Combining the CDR3 with reference TRBV27 and TRBJ2-6 gives the whole variable domain EAQVTQNPRYLITVTGKKLTVTCSQNMNHEYMSWYRQDPGLGLRQIYYSMNVEVTDKGDVPEGYKVSRKEKRNFPLILESPSPNQTSLYFCASSPGAGANVLTFGAGSRLTVL.

The chain carries TRBV12-5 and TRBJ2-1; 11 nucleotides align to TRBD1. This CDR3 has 15 amino acids. Germline CDR1 and CDR2: LGHNT and FRNRAP. Trimming removed 7 bases from V and 8 bases from J; junction bases left unmatched: 10. CDR3 sequence reads: CASAAGTGGRDEQFF. As DNA, the CDR3 is TGTGCTAGTGCCGCCGGGACAGGGGGTCGGGATGAGCAGTTCTTC. Filled out from reference TRBV12-5 and TRBJ2-1, the complete variable domain reads DARVTQTPRHKVTEMGQEVTMRCQPILGHNTVFWYRQTMMQGLELLAYFRNRAPLDDSGMPKDRFSAEMPDATLATLKIQPSEPRDSAVYFCASAAGTGGRDEQFFGPGTRLTVL.

V and J are TRBV3-1 and TRBJ1-5; TRBD1 is a possible D gene (6 bases). Trimming removed 6 bases from V and 9 bases from J, with 12 bases in between. The germline V gene has CDR1 LGHDT and CDR2 YNNKEL (reference sequence). This CDR3 region has 12 residues. CDR3 in amino acids: CASSSGDSPQHF. The CDR3 DNA reads TGTGCCAGCAGTTCAGGGGATTCGCCCCAGCATTTT.

This chain uses TRBV27 with TRBJ2-7; TRBD2 matches at 7 bases. The CDR3 extends over 15 amino acids. With 10 bases clipped from V and 2 bases from J, the junction kept 14 bases outside the gene matches. Germline values: CDR1 MNHEY, CDR2 SMNVEV (reference sequence). This CDR3 reads CATTPVRDYPYEQYF. The CDR3 nucleotides are TGTGCCACCACCCCAGTCAGGGACTACCCCTACGAGCAGTACTTC.

This chain connects TRBV7-2 to TRBJ1-1; D remains ambiguous. There are 16 residues in the CDR3. Germline V gene lookup returns CDR1 SGHTA and CDR2 FQGNSA. V lost 1 base and J 2 bases, leaving 14 bases between the germline ends. CDR3 in amino acids: CASSLGRPGRNTEAFF. For the CDR3, the DNA is TGTGCCAGCAGCTTAGGGCGTCCGGGCCGTAACACTGAAGCTTTCTTT.

A few counts support this clonotype. The chain links TRBV19 to TRBJ1-2; D remains unclear. Trimming removed 9 bases at V and 7 bases at J, with 15 bases between. The CDR3 consists of 12 residues. CDR1 is LNHDA and CDR2 is SQIVND in the germline V gene (reference sequence). CDR3 in DNA: TGTGCCAGCAATCTCGATGATACTGGCTACACCTTC. It codes for CASNLDDTGYTF.

The V gene is TRBV7-8, the J gene TRBJ2-1; D not certain. CDR1 and CDR2 from the germline V gene are SGHVS and FQNEAQ. V gave up 1 base and J gave up 4 bases, with 8 bases separating them. CDR3 length: 14 amino acids. Here the CDR3 DNA reads TGTGCCAGCAGCTTAGGTGTACGTTACAATGAGCAGTTCTTC. Amino acid sequence: CASSLGVRYNEQFF.

The chain combines TRBV7-8 with TRBJ2-1, with no clear D. This CDR3 region has 13 residues. Trimming took off 5 bases at V and 8 bases at J, with 13 bases between the two ends. Germline CDR1 reads SGHVS; CDR2 reads FQNEAQ. DNA for the CDR3: TGTGCCAGCAGCCTCGAAACCCGCGATGAGCAGTTCTTC. Translation gives CASSLETRDEQFF.

This clonotype was observed a handful of times. The chain uses TRBV7-8 and TRBJ1-1; unclear D gene. Germline CDR1 is SGHVS and CDR2 is FQNEAQ. CDR3 length: 14 residues. Trimming pared 0 bases from V and 5 bases from J, leaving 10 bases between. CDR3 coding DNA: TGTGCCAGCAGCTTAGCCCGGGGAAGAACTGAAGCTTTCTTT. Translating gives CASSLARGRTEAFF. The variable domain in full, with the rest retrieved from reference TRBV7-8 and TRBJ1-1, is GAGVSQSPRYKVAKRGQDVALRCDPISGHVSLFWYQQALGQGPEFLTYFQNEAQLDKSGLPSDRFFAERPEGSVSTLKIQRTQQEDSAVYLCASSLARGRTEAFFGQGTRLTVV.

This clonotype was counted between two and nine times. The chain has TRBV6-5 and TRBJ1-1; D is uncertain. The CDR3 runs to 13 residues. Trimming removed 2 bases at V and 5 bases at J, with 9 bases between. The germline CDR1 and CDR2 sequences are MNHEY and SVGAGI. The chain's CDR3 is CASSYHRRTEAFF. For the CDR3, the DNA is TGTGCCAGCAGTTACCACCGGCGGACTGAAGCTTTCTTT.